This entry lists 14 T cell receptor beta chains sequenced from one sample in a study of blood T cell repertoires in COVID-19. Sequencing was performed with immunoSEQ multiplex PCR; in TCRdb, only in-frame clones are kept and a portion is missing. The sample has 370,000 or so clones; about 87% are singletons. The sequenced sample consisted of PBMCs or T cells enriched from blood (not recorded which). The receptors originated from a man younger than 40 who had recovered from COVID-19.

V usage is TRBV3-1 (or the pseudogene TRBV3-2) and J usage is TRBJ1-2, with D possibly TRBD1 on 6 matching bases. Trimming took off 3 bases at V and 8 bases at J, with 13 bases between the two ends. The germline V gene has CDR1 LGHDT and CDR2 YNNKEL (reference sequence). This CDR3 region has 13 residues. CDR3 region: CASSHSQGRGYTF. The CDR3 DNA follows: TGTGCCAGCAGCCACAGTCAGGGGAGAGGCTACACCTTC.

The CDR3 DNA sequence: TGTGCCAGCAGCTTAGCGGGACAGGGTCTGTCAGAGACCCAGTACTTC. Its protein is CASSLAGQGLSETQYF. This rearrangement joins TRBV7-2 to TRBJ2-5, with 9 bases fitting TRBD1. This CDR3 contains 16 residues. V was clipped by 0 bases and J by 4 bases; unmatched bases: 6. CDR1 is SGHTA, CDR2 FQGNSA, per germline.

The rearrangement uses TRBV30 and TRBJ1-6; 9 bases map to TRBD1. Germline CDR1 is GTSNPN and CDR2 is SVGIG (reference sequence). This CDR3 spans 15 amino acids. V dropped 6 bases and J dropped 9; count of bases not matched to a gene: 12. The CDR3, as DNA: TGTGCCTGTTACCTCTCGGGACAGGGTAGTTCACCCCTCCACTTT. It yields the protein CACYLSGQGSSPLHF. The entire variable domain, with the rest obtained from reference TRBV30 and TRBJ1-6, is as follows: SQTIHQWPATLVQPVGSPLSLECTVEGTSNPNLYWYRQAAGRGLQLLFYSVGIGQISSEVPQNLSASRPQDRQFILSSKKLLLSDSGFYLCACYLSGQGSSPLHFGNGTRLTVT.

This clone occurred once. The V call is TRBV15, the J call TRBJ1-4; D unclear. V gave up 1 base and J gave up 4 bases, with 10 bases separating them. CDR3 size: 15 residues. Germline V gives CDR1 LNHNV, CDR2 YYDKDF (reference sequence). CDR3 coding DNA: TGTGCCACCAGCAGAGTAGCAGTCCTTAATGAAAAACTGTTTTTT. This encodes CATSRVAVLNEKLFF.

The sample holds one count of this clone. This chain uses TRBV6-5 with TRBJ1-6, with TRBD1 matching 8 bases. CDR1 is MNHEY, CDR2 SVGAGI, per germline. The ends lost 5 bases at V and 8 bases at J; junction bases unmatched: 5. This CDR3 is 14 amino acids long. The CDR3 loop reads CASSKTGVYSPLHF. CDR3 in DNA: TGTGCCAGCAGTAAGACAGGGGTCTATTCACCCCTCCACTTT.

This clone came up once. The chain carries TRBV6-6 and TRBJ1-1; weak D call: TRBD1 (5 bases). The germline V gene encodes CDR1 MNHNY and CDR2 SVGAGI (reference sequence). V was clipped by 5 bases and J by 1 base, with 11 bases between them. The CDR3 is 14 amino acids. The CDR3 sequence is CASSLRGGNTEAFF. The CDR3 bases are TGTGCCAGCAGTCTACGGGGGGGGAACACTGAAGCTTTCTTT.

The V gene is TRBV4-1, the J gene TRBJ2-7; 9 nucleotides line up with TRBD1. CDR1 is MGHRA and CDR2 is YSYEKL in the germline V gene. The J segment lost 6 bases and the V segment lost 1 base, leaving 10 bases of the junction unmatched. The length of the CDR3 is 16 residues. This chain's CDR3 is CASSQGTGTGLGEQYF. The CDR3 coding sequence is TGCGCCAGCAGCCAAGGAACCGGGACAGGGTTGGGCGAGCAGTACTTC.

The CDR3 spells CASKGQNQETQYF. In nucleotides, the CDR3 is TGTGCCAGTAAAGGACAGAACCAAGAGACCCAGTACTTC. The gene calls are TRBV6-5 and TRBJ2-5, with D perhaps TRBD1 (6 bases). The CDR3 extends over 13 amino acids. Germline lookup yields CDR1 MNHEY and CDR2 SVGAGI. Trimming left V 9 bases short and J 0 bases short, with 11 bases between.

The chain links TRBV7-2 to TRBJ2-7; a possible D gene is TRBD2 (6 bases). The germline CDR1 and CDR2 sequences are SGHTA and FQGNSA. The V end was cut by 4 bases, the J end by 7 bases, with 20 bases between. The CDR3 runs to 15 residues. CDR3 nucleotides: TGTGCCAGCAGCTGGGGTGGCGGGATAGTAAAAGAGCAGTACTTC. This sequence encodes CASSWGGGIVKEQYF.

This clone was seen just once. This chain uses TRBV12-3 or TRBV12-4 with TRBJ1-2, with D uncertain. Trimming left V 3 bases short and J 4 bases short, with 9 bases between. The CDR3 is made up of 13 amino acids. The CDR3 region has the DNA TGTGCCAGCAGTTTTGGGGAGTCCTATGGCTACACCTTC. The encoded protein is CASSFGESYGYTF.

The V gene is TRBV9, the J gene TRBJ1-3; the match to TRBD1 covers 12 bases. V shed 4 bases and J 2 bases; nucleotides not matched to a gene: 7. CDR1 is SGDLS, CDR2 YYNGEE, per germline. The CDR3 has 17 residues. This CDR3 is CASSRGDRGLTGNTIYF. CDR3 coding DNA: TGTGCCAGCAGCCGAGGGGACAGGGGGCTTACTGGAAACACCATATATTTT.

This clone has only a few counts. The chain carries TRBV5-5 and TRBJ1-2; TRBD1 aligns across 10 bases. The CDR3 loop spans 13 amino acids. Per germline, CDR1 SGHKS and CDR2 YYEKEE (reference sequence). V was pared by 3 bases and J by 7 bases, with 3 bases of the junction left unmatched. The CDR3 loop is CASSSTGGRGYTF. In DNA form, the CDR3 reads TGTGCCAGCAGCTCGACAGGGGGCCGTGGCTACACCTTC.

V is TRBV12-3 or TRBV12-4 and J is TRBJ2-7, with a tentative D call TRBD1 (6 bases). The CDR3 contains 12 residues. Trimming took off 6 bases at V and 3 bases at J, with 9 bases between the two ends. The CDR3 nucleotides read TGTGCCAGCAGCCGGGACAACTACGAGCAGTACTTC. This gives the protein CASSRDNYEQYF.

The CDR3 region has the DNA TGTGCCAGCAGCTCTCCGGACAGGGCCCAGCAGCAAGCTTTCTTT. This codes for CASSSPDRAQQQAFF. This rearrangement joins TRBV5-4 to TRBJ1-1; 8 nucleotides match TRBD1. The CDR3 is 15 residues long. V lost 3 bases to trimming and J lost 9 bases; unmatched junction nucleotides: 13. CDR1 SGHNT and CDR2 YYREEE come from the germline V gene (reference sequence).